Sequencing of this T cell receptor beta chain was carried out in a study of shared clonotypes between healthy human individuals. It was at deep level that the assay was run. Produced via immunoSEQ multiplex PCR; TCRdb's table is partial and in-frame only. Among nearly 2 million clones listed, approximately 95% were seen once. V lost 2 bases and J lost 3; bases outside the gene matches: 8. Germline V gives CDR1 MNHEY, CDR2 SMNVEV (reference sequence). CDR3 length equals 16 residues. Terminally differentiated effector memory CD45RA+ cells were excluded from the naive CD8 cells, which were CD45RO-negative and positively selected for CCR7. There were only Caucasian adults among the donors, and all lived in Nashville, Tennessee.

This sequence originates from a man younger than 35 in good health. The V gene is TRBV27, the J gene TRBJ2-7; 9 bases are shared with TRBD1. The source material was naive CD8+ T cells sorted from blood. The CDR3 DNA sequence: TGTGCCAGCAGTTTACTCTCAGACAGGGGGAGCTACGAGCAGTACTTC. Its translation is CASSLLSDRGSYEQYF.